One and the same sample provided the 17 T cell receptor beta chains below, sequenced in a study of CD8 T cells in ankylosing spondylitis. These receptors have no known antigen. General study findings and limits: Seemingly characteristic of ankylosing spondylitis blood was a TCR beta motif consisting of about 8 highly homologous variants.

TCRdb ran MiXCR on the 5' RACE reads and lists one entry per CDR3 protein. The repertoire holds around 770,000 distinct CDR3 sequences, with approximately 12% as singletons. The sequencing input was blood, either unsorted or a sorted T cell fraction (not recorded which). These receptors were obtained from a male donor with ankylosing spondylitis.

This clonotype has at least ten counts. CDR3 protein: CSARFRDVNGYTF. The CDR3 coding sequence is TGCAGTGCTAGGTTCAGGGATGTTAATGGCTACACCTTC. The rearrangement uses TRBV20-1 and TRBJ1-2; weak D call: TRBD1 (5 bases). Germline CDR1 is DFQATT and CDR2 is SNEGSKA (reference sequence). The CDR3 sequence is 13 residues long. With 3 bases removed from V and 6 bases from J, the gap between germline ends came to 14 bases.

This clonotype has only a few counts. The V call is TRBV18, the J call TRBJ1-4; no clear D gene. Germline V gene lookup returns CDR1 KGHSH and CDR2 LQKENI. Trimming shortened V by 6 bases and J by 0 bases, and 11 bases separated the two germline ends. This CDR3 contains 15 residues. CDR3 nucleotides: TGTGCCAGCTCGCCCTACATAACAACTAATGAAAAACTGTTTTTT. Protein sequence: CASSPYITTNEKLFF.

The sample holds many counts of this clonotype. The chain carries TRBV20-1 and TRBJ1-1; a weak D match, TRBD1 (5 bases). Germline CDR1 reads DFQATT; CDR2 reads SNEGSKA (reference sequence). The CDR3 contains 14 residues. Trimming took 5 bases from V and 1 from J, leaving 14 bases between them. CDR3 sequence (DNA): TGCAGTGCTGGGCAGGGTACGAGGAACACTGAAGCTTTCTTT. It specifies CSAGQGTRNTEAFF.

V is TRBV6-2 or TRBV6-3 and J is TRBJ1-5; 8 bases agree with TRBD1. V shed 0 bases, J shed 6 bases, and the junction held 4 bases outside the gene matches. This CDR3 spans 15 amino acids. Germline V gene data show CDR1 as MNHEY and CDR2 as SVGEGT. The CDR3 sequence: CASSYSNRGAQPQHF. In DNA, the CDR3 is TGTGCCAGCAGTTACTCGAACAGGGGGGCTCAGCCCCAGCATTTT.

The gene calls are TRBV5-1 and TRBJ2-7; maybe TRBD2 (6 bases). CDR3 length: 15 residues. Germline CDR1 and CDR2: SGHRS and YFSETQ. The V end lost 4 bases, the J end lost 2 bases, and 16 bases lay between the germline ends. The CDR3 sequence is CASSRTTSTAYEQYF. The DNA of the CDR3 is TGCGCCAGCAGCCGAACGACTAGTACAGCCTACGAGCAGTACTTC.

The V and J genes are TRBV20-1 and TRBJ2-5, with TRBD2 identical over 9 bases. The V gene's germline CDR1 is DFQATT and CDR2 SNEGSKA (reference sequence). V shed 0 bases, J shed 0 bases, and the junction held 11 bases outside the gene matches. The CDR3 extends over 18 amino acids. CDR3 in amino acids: CSARDLPGRGGYQETQYF. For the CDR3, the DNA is TGCAGTGCTAGAGACCTGCCCGGGCGGGGGGGTTACCAAGAGACCCAGTACTTC.

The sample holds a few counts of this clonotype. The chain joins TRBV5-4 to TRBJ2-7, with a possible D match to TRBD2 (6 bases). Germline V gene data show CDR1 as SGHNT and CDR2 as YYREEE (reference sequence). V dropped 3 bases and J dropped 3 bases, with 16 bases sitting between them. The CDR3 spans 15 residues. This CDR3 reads CASSYPGGIGYEQYF. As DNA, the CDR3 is TGTGCCAGCAGCTACCCCGGGGGAATAGGCTACGAGCAGTACTTC.

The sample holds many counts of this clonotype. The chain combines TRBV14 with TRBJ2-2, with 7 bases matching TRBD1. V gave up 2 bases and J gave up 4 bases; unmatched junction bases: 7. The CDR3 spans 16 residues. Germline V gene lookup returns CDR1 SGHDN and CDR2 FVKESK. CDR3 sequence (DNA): TGTGCCAGCAGCCAACGGACAGGATTGGCCACCGGGGAGCTGTTTTTT. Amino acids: CASSQRTGLATGELFF.

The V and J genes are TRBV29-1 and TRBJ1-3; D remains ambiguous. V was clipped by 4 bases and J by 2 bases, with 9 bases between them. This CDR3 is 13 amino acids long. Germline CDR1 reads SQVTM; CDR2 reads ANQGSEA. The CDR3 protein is CSVGLRAGNTIYF. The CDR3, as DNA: TGCAGCGTTGGTCTGAGGGCTGGAAACACCATATATTTT.

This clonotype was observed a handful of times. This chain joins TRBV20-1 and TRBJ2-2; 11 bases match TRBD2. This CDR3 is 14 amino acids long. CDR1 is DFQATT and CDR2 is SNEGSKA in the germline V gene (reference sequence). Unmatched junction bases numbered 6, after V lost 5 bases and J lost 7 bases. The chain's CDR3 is CSAVTSGTGGELFF. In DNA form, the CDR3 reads TGCAGTGCTGTGACTAGCGGGACGGGCGGGGAGCTGTTTTTT.

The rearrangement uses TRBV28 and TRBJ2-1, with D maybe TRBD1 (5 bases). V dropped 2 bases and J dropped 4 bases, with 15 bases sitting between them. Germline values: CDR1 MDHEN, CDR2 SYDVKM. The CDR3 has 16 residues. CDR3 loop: CASSLGGAGPYNEQFF. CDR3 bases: TGTGCCAGCAGTTTAGGTGGGGCAGGGCCTTACAATGAGCAGTTCTTC.

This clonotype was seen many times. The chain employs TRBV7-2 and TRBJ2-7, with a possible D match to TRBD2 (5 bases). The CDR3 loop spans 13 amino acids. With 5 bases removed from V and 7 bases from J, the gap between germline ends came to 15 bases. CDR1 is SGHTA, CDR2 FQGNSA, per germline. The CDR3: CASSAPGSREQYF. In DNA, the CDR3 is TGTGCCAGCAGCGCCCCGGGATCGAGAGAGCAGTACTTC. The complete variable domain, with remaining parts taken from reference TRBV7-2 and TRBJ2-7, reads GAGVSQSPSNKVTEKGKDVELRCDPISGHTALYWYRQSLGQGLEFLIYFQGNSAPDKSGLPSDRFSAERTGGSVSTLTIQRTQQEDSAVYLCASSAPGSREQYFGPGTRLTVT.

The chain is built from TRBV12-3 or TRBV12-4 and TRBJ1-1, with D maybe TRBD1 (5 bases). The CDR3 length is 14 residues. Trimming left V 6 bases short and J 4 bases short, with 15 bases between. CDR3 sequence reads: CASSPGERGTEAFF. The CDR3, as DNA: TGTGCCAGCAGCCCCGGGGAGAGGGGCACTGAAGCTTTCTTT.

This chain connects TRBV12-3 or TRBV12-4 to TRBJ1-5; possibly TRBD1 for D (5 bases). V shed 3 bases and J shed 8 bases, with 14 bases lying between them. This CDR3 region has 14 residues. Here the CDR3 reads CASSFEGPRKPQHF. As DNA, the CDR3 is TGTGCCAGCAGTTTCGAGGGACCCCGAAAGCCCCAGCATTTT.

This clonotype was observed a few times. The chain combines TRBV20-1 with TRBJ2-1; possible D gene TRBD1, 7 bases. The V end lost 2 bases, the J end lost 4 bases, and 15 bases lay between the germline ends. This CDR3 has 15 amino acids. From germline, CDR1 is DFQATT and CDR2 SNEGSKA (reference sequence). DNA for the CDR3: TGCAGTGCTAGATTCAGGGGGGCCCCTTACAATGAGCAGTTCTTC. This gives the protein CSARFRGAPYNEQFF.

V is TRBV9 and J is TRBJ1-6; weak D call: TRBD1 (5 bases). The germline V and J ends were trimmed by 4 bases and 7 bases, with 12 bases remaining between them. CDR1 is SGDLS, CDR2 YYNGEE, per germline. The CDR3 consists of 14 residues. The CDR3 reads CASSMGLKNSPLHF. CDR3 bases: TGTGCCAGCAGCATGGGACTTAAGAATTCACCCCTCCACTTT.

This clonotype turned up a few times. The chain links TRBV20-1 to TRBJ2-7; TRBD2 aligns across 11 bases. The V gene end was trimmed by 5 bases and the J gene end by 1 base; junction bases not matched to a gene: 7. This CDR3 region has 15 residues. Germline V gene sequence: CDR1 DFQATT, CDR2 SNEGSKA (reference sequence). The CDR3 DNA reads TGCAGTGCTGATAAACTAGCGGGAGCTTCCTACGAGCAGTACTTC. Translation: CSADKLAGASYEQYF.